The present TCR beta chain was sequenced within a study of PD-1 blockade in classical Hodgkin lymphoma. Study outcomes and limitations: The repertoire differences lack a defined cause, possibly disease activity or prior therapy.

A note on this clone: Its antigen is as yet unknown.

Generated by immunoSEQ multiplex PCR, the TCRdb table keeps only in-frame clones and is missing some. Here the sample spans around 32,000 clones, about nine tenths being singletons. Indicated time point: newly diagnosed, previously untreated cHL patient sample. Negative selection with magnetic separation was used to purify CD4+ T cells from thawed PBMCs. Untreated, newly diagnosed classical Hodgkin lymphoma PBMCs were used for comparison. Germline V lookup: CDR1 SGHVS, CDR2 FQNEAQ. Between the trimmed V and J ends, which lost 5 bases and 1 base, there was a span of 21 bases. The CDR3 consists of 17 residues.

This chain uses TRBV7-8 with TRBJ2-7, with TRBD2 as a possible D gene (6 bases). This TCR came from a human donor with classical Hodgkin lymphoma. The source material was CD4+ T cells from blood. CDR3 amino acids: CASSPPMAREASYEQYF. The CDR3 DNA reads TGTGCCAGCAGCCCCCCAATGGCCAGGGAGGCATCCTACGAGCAGTACTTC.